A single sample is the source of the 11 T cell receptor beta chains below, sequenced in a study of persistence of HIV-infected CD4 T cells. These receptors' targets are unknown. The stimulus was lysate of CMV-infected fibroblasts, about 11 ug/mL. CD4+ T cells upregulating both CD40 ligand and CD69 were sorted as responding cells. The immunoSEQ assay was version 4, run in survey mode. TCRdb keeps only in-frame clones here, not all; method: immunoSEQ multiplex PCR. Here the sample spans more than 15,000 clones, around 78% being singletons. Specimen: CD4+ T cells sorted from PBMCs after roughly 18-hour stimulation, collected from a patient who received antiretroviral therapy. Every receptor here comes from an adult man with HIV who was CMV-seropositive.

The chain recombines TRBV5-4 with TRBJ2-6; perhaps D is TRBD1 or TRBD2 (5 bases each). The CDR3 spans 17 residues. Trimming pared 0 bases from V and 4 bases from J, leaving 14 bases between. CDR1 and CDR2 (germline): SGHNT, YYREEE (reference sequence). The CDR3 region has the DNA TGTGCCAGCAGCTTGGGGCCTCCAGGGACCGGGGCCAACGTCCTGACTTTC. It codes for CASSLGPPGTGANVLTF.

This clone turned up a few times. This chain links TRBV7-2 with TRBJ1-2; maybe TRBD1 (5 bases). The CDR3 is 15 residues long. CDR1 SGHTA and CDR2 FQGNSA come from the germline V gene. V dropped 5 bases and J dropped 7 bases, with 20 bases sitting between them. CDR3 DNA sequence: TGTGCCAGCAGCACTCGAGGGGTGACTGGGCTTGGCTACACCTTC. It yields the protein CASSTRGVTGLGYTF.

V usage is TRBV5-1 and J usage is TRBJ1-4; a weak D match, TRBD1 (6 bases). This CDR3 spans 17 amino acids. Germline CDR1 SGHRS, CDR2 YFSETQ. The V end lost 2 bases, the J end lost 1 base, and 15 bases lay between the germline ends. The CDR3, as DNA: TGCGCCAGCAGCTTTAACGGACAGAGCCTAACTAATGAAAAACTGTTTTTT. Translation gives CASSFNGQSLTNEKLFF.

The V gene is TRBV7-8, the J gene TRBJ2-2; TRBD2 might be the D (7 bases). The germline V gene encodes CDR1 SGHVS and CDR2 FQNEAQ. The CDR3 spans 16 residues. V was shortened by 5 bases and J by 2 bases, with 15 bases between the two germline ends. CDR3 loop: CASSPMGGRNTGELFF. CDR3 DNA sequence: TGTGCCAGCAGCCCCATGGGGGGGCGAAACACCGGGGAGCTGTTTTTT.

This clone appeared a few times. The gene calls are TRBV15 and TRBJ1-1; D is undetermined. The V end lost 4 bases, the J end lost 3 bases, and 12 bases lay between the germline ends. This CDR3 has 14 residues. CDR1 is LNHNV, CDR2 YYDKDF, per germline (reference sequence). CDR3 nucleotide sequence: TGTGCCACCAGCAAGAAGGGTTCGGACACTGAAGCTTTCTTT. Translating gives CATSKKGSDTEAFF.

This clone was observed a handful of times. This chain connects TRBV2 to TRBJ2-3, with D unresolved. CDR1 is SNHLY and CDR2 is FYNNEI in the germline V gene. This CDR3 region has 13 residues. Deletions cut 5 bases from V and 1 base from J, with 7 bases between. The CDR3 is CASSTQGTDTQYF. DNA of the CDR3: TGTGCCAGCAGTACTCAAGGCACAGATACGCAGTATTTT.

The chain is built from TRBV28 and TRBJ1-1; no definite D call. The V gene lost 3 bases and the J gene lost 11 bases, with 13 bases spanning the gap. Germline-derived CDR1 and CDR2 are MDHEN and SYDVKM. CDR3 length: 12 residues. As DNA, the CDR3 is TGTGCCAGCAGTTTTGGGAACAGCATGGCTTTCTTT. Translation gives CASSFGNSMAFF.

The V gene is TRBV7-2, the J gene TRBJ2-4; tentatively, D is TRBD2 (6 bases). The CDR3 contains 17 residues. From germline, CDR1 is SGHTA and CDR2 FQGNSA. V was clipped by 3 bases and J by 0 bases, with 15 bases between them. The CDR3 region is CASSLGPLGLAKNIQYF. CDR3 coding DNA: TGTGCCAGCAGCTTGGGGCCCCTGGGACTAGCCAAAAACATTCAGTACTTC.

This clone turned up a few times. The chain joins TRBV5-4 to TRBJ2-2; TRBD2 agrees at 9 bases. Germline CDR1 is SGHNT and CDR2 is YYREEE (reference sequence). CDR3 size: 15 residues. V shed 4 bases, J shed 2 bases, and the junction held 3 bases outside the gene matches. CDR3 DNA sequence: TGTGCCAGCAGCCCGGGACTAGCCAACACCGGGGAGCTGTTTTTT. This gives the protein CASSPGLANTGELFF. Drawing the rest from reference TRBV5-4 and TRBJ2-2, the complete variable domain is ETGVTQSPTHLIKTRGQQVTLRCSSQSGHNTVSWYQQALGQGPQFIFQYYREEENGRGNFPPRFSGLQFPNYSSELNVNALELDDSALYLCASSPGLANTGELFFGEGSRLTVL.

The rearrangement joins TRBV28 to TRBJ1-5; D is ambiguous. The CDR3 sequence is 15 residues long. V lost 2 bases to trimming and J lost 5 bases, with 13 bases between them. Germline V gene sequence: CDR1 MDHEN, CDR2 SYDVKM. DNA for the CDR3: TGTGCCAGCAGTTTAGGAGGCCGACCCGATCAGCCCCAGCATTTT. It yields the protein CASSLGGRPDQPQHF. The whole variable domain, filled in from reference TRBV28 and TRBJ1-5, reads DVKVTQSSRYLVKRTGEKVFLECVQDMDHENMFWYRQDPGLGLRLIYFSYDVKMKEKGDIPEGYSVSREKKERFSLILESASTNQTSMYLCASSLGGRPDQPQHFGDGTRLSIL.

The V gene is TRBV7-9, the J gene TRBJ2-1, with D unclear. V gave up 5 bases and J gave up 9 bases, with 8 bases separating them. Germline assignment: CDR1 SEHNR and CDR2 FQNEAQ (reference sequence). The CDR3 extends over 11 amino acids. CDR3 amino acids: CASSPLTEQFF. The DNA for the CDR3 is TGTGCCAGCAGCCCCCTGACTGAGCAGTTCTTC. The full variable domain, completed using reference TRBV7-9 and TRBJ2-1, is DTGVSQNPRHKITKRGQNVTFRCDPISEHNRLYWYRQTLGQGPEFLTYFQNEAQLEKSRLLSDRFSAERPKGSFSTLEIQRTEQGDSAMYLCASSPLTEQFFGPGTRLTVL.